This TCR beta chain emerged from a study of T cells in Graves' hyperthyroidism and ophthalmopathy. Study-wide points: In blood, most of the thyroid clonotypes expanded above 0.001 were also present. It was a median about 6 months before onset that the model predicted ophthalmopathy.

This clonotype was counted ten times or more. The antigen remains unidentified. Diagnostic decisions used clinical symptoms, serum thyroxine and TRAb, thyroid ultrasound and orbital computed tomography. TCR beta CDR3 regions were amplified from RNA. The HTBI set primed first-round TCR CDR3 RT-PCR. TCRdb redid the calling of the multiplex PCR reads with MiXCR, one entry per CDR3 protein. The table shows approximately 520,000 distinct CDR3 sequences, with about 24% occurring only once. The V and J ends lost 6 bases and 3 bases respectively, with 12 bases between them. CDR1 is SGHTA, CDR2 FQGNSA, per germline. This CDR3 is built from 13 residues.

This TCR came from a woman younger than 45 with Graves' ophthalmopathy. V gene TRBV7-2 combines with J gene TRBJ2-7; possibly TRBD1 for D (5 bases). Material for sequencing was blood. The CDR3 loop is CASSFLQGYEQYF. CDR3 bases: TGTGCCAGCAGTTTCCTTCAGGGCTACGAGCAGTACTTC.